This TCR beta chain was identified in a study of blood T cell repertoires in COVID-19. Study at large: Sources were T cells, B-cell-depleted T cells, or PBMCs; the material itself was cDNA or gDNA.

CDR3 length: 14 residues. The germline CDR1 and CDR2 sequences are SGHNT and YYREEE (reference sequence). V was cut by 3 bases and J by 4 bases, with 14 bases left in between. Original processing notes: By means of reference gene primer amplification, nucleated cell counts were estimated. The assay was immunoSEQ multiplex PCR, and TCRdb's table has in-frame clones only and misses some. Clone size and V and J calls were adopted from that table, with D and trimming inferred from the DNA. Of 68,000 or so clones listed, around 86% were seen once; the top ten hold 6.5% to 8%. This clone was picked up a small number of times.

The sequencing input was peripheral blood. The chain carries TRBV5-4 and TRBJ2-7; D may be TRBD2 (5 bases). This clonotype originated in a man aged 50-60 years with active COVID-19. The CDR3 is CASSSGFRAYEQYF. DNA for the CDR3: TGTGCCAGCAGCTCGGGGTTTCGGGCGTACGAGCAGTACTTC.